These 10 T cell receptor beta chains share one sample of origin, sequenced in a study of blood T cell repertoires in COVID-19. Assay: immunoSEQ multiplex PCR; the TCRdb copy retains only in-frame clones and omits some. The table lists about 160,000 clones, about 86% of them singletons. The sample taken for sequencing was peripheral blood. These receptors were collected from a woman in her sixties or seventies with COVID-19, enrolled during active disease.

The CDR3 protein is CASSQVGRLPPGYTF. The CDR3 coding sequence is TGCGCCAGCAGCCAAGTGGGCAGGCTCCCCCCGGGCTACACCTTC. The rearrangement links TRBV4-1 to TRBJ1-2; D not resolved. The CDR3 length is 15 residues. The germline V and J ends were trimmed by 1 base and 8 bases, with 17 bases remaining between them. Per the germline V gene, CDR1 is MGHRA and CDR2 is YSYEKL.

V usage is TRBV5-1 and J usage is TRBJ1-6; D perhaps matches TRBD1 (5 bases). There are 15 residues in the CDR3. Germline assignment: CDR1 SGHRS and CDR2 YFSETQ. The V gene lost 0 bases and the J gene lost 7 bases, with 11 bases spanning the gap. CDR3: CASSLDWGSNSPLHF. The CDR3 DNA follows: TGCGCCAGCAGCTTGGATTGGGGCTCGAATTCACCCCTCCACTTT.

The gene calls are TRBV12-3 or TRBV12-4 and TRBJ1-1; D might be TRBD1 (5 bases). The CDR3 runs 13 residues. V was trimmed by 6 bases and J by 7 bases, leaving 15 bases between them. The CDR3 coding sequence is TGTGCCAGCAGCCAACGGGGGGATAGTGAAGCTTTCTTT. Protein sequence: CASSQRGDSEAFF.

The chain has TRBV9 and TRBJ2-6, with TRBD2 as a possible D gene (7 bases). The V and J ends lost 0 bases and 0 bases respectively, with 16 bases between them. CDR1 SGDLS and CDR2 YYNGEE come from the germline V gene. CDR3 length: 19 residues. CDR3 loop: CASSVVSGGGGSGANVLTF. The CDR3 region has the DNA TGTGCCAGCAGCGTAGTTTCCGGGGGCGGGGGCTCTGGGGCCAACGTCCTGACTTTC.

The chain has TRBV16 and TRBJ2-7, with 7 bases matching TRBD2. V was pared by 3 bases and J by 1 base, with 6 bases of the junction left unmatched. Germline lookup yields CDR1 KGHSY and CDR2 FQNENV. This CDR3 region has 15 residues. Written as DNA, the CDR3 is TGTGCCAGCAGCCACGGAGCTAGCGGATCCTACGAGCAGTACTTC. As protein: CASSHGASGSYEQYF. The full variable domain, in which reference TRBV16 and TRBJ2-7 provide the parts outside the CDR3, is GEEVAQTPKHLVRGEGQKAKLYCAPIKGHSYVFWYQQVLKNEFKFLISFQNENVFDETGMPKERFSAKCLPNSPCSLEIQATKLEDSAVYFCASSHGASGSYEQYFGPGTRLTVT.

The chain couples TRBV11-1 to TRBJ2-1, with 10 positions matching TRBD2. The V and J ends lost 1 base and 8 bases, in that order; junction bases with no gene match: 5. Germline assignment: CDR1 SGHAT and CDR2 FQDESV (reference sequence). CDR3 length equals 15 residues. CDR3 in DNA: TGTGCCAGCAGCTTAGGAGCGGGGGGGCAGGATGAGCAGTTCTTC. It yields the protein CASSLGAGGQDEQFF.

CDR3 DNA sequence: TGTGCCAGCAGGATGATACAGGGATCTGAAGCTTTCTTT. Protein sequence: CASRMIQGSEAFF. The chain is built from TRBV5-6 and TRBJ1-1; perhaps TRBD1 as D (6 bases). Trimming stripped 5 bases from V and 6 bases from J, with 14 bases between. CDR3 length: 13 residues. Germline CDR1 SGHDT, CDR2 YYEEEE. Full variable domain (outside the CDR3, taken from reference TRBV5-6 and TRBJ1-1): DAGVTQSPTHLIKTRGQQVTLRCSPKSGHDTVSWYQQALGQGPQFIFQYYEEEERQRGNFPDRFSGHQFPNYSSELNVNALLLGDSALYLCASRMIQGSEAFFGQGTRLTVV.

The CDR3 loop is CASSPRQGAFADTQYF. The CDR3 DNA sequence: TGTGCCAGCAGCCCAAGACAGGGGGCGTTTGCAGATACGCAGTATTTT. The chain employs TRBV7-9 and TRBJ2-3, with 10 positions matching TRBD1. The CDR3 is made up of 16 amino acids. CDR1 is SEHNR, CDR2 FQNEAQ, per germline (reference sequence). V gave up 5 bases and J gave up 4 bases; unmatched junction bases: 9.

This chain connects TRBV5-4 to TRBJ2-3, with D possibly TRBD1 on 5 matching bases. CDR3 length: 15 amino acids. CDR1 SGHNT and CDR2 YYREEE come from the germline V gene (reference sequence). Trimming took 4 bases from V and 1 from J, leaving 13 bases between them. CDR3 coding DNA: TGTGCCAGCAGCGGCTACCAGGGTGGCACAGATACGCAGTATTTT. The encoded protein is CASSGYQGGTDTQYF.

Only a few counts were recorded for this clone. The rearrangement joins TRBV5-4 to TRBJ1-2, with 8 bases lining up with TRBD1. The CDR3 runs to 16 residues. Trimming at V came to 0 bases and at J to 2 bases, leaving 6 bases not matched to a gene. Looked up from germline, CDR1 is SGHNT and CDR2 is YYREEE (reference sequence). The CDR3 loop is CASSLGDRGRNYGYTF. The CDR3 DNA reads TGTGCCAGCAGCTTGGGTGACAGGGGTAGGAACTATGGCTACACCTTC.